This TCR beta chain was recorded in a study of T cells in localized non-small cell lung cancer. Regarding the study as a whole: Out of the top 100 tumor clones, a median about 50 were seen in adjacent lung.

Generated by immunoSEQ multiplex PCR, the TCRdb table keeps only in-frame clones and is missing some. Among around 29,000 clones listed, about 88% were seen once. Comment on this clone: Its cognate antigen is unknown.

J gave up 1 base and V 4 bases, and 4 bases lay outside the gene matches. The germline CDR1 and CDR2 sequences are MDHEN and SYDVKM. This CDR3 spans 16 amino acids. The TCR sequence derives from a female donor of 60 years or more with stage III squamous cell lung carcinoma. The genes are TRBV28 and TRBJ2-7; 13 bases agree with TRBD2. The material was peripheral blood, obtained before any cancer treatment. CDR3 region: CASSSQTSGRSYEQYF. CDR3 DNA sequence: TGTGCCAGCAGTTCGCAGACTAGCGGGAGGTCCTACGAGCAGTACTTC. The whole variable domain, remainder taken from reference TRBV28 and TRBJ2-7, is DVKVTQSSRYLVKRTGEKVFLECVQDMDHENMFWYRQDPGLGLRLIYFSYDVKMKEKGDIPEGYSVSREKKERFSLILESASTNQTSMYLCASSSQTSGRSYEQYFGPGTRLTVT.